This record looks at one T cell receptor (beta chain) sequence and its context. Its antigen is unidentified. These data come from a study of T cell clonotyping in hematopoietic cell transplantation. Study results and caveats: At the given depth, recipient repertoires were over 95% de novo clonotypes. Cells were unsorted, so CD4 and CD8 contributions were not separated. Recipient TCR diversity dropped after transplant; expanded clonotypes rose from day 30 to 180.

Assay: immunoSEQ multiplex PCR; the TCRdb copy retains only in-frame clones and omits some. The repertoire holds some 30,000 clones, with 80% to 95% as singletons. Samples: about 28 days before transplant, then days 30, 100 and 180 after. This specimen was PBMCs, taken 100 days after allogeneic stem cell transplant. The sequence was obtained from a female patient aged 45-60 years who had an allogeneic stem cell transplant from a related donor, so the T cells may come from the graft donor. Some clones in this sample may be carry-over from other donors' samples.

The DNA for the CDR3 is TGCGCCAGCAGCTTGGGACTAGCGGGGGGGCTGATTTCCTACAATGAGCAGTTCTTC. Translation gives CASSLGLAGGLISYNEQFF. The V and J genes are TRBV5-1 and TRBJ2-1; the match to TRBD2 covers 14 bases. Germline CDR1 SGHRS, CDR2 YFSETQ. The J segment lost 1 base and the V segment lost 0 bases, leaving 6 bases of the junction unmatched. The CDR3 extends over 19 amino acids. The variable domain in full, completed from reference TRBV5-1 and TRBJ2-1, reads KAGVTQTPRYLIKTRGQQVTLSCSPISGHRSVSWYQQTPGQGLQFLFEYFSETQRNKGNFPGRFSGRQFSNSRSEMNVSTLELGDSALYLCASSLGLAGGLISYNEQFFGPGTRLTVL.